This T cell receptor (beta chain) was sequenced for a study of cytomegalovirus exposure and HLA in healthy donors. General study points: Later on, a genetic analysis was performed. It linked a missense variant in DCLRE1C with V- and J-gene trimming of TCR beta. In a later analysis, common viral pathogens appeared linked to several of the most significant clusters.

This clone was seen once. Its antigen is as yet unknown. The germline gives CDR1 SGHRS, CDR2 YFSETQ. V was trimmed by 0 bases and J by 3 bases, leaving 6 bases between them. This CDR3 contains 14 residues. The donors were healthy bone marrow donors. PCR was performed using 60 Vbeta and 13 Jbeta primers. Libraries were prepared by immunoSEQ multiplex PCR; TCRdb keeps only in-frame clonotypes and omits some of them. The repertoire holds around 250,000 clones, 80% to 95% seen once, with roughly 1.5% in the top ten. This TCR derives from a girl aged 2 to 10 in good health and CMV-seronegative. The J gene is TRBJ1-4, the V gene TRBV5-1; a possible D gene is TRBD1 (6 bases). The sample was PBMCs. CDR3 DNA: TGCGCCAGCAGCTTGGGACAGGCTAATGAAAAACTGTTTTTT. Protein: CASSLGQANEKLFF.